This TCR beta chain was observed in a study of blood T cell repertoires in COVID-19. Study-wide context: Nucleic acid was either cDNA or gDNA, and it came from T cells, B-cell-depleted T cells, or PBMCs.

Sequencing used immunoSEQ multiplex PCR; TCRdb keeps in-frame clones, though not all of them. The sample shows approximately 110,000 clones, roughly nine tenths of them seen only once. The CDR3 runs to 17 residues. Trimming left V 2 bases short and J 3 bases short, with 16 bases between. Germline V lookup: CDR1 KGHSH, CDR2 LQKENI. The chain is built from TRBV18 and TRBJ1-4; perhaps TRBD1 as D (5 bases). The sample comprised peripheral blood. The sequence came from a woman older than 75 with acute or convalescent COVID-19. DNA for the CDR3: TGTGCCAGCTCACCAAGGGCAGGGCTGTCGGCTAATGAAAAACTGTTTTTT. Translating gives CASSPRAGLSANEKLFF.